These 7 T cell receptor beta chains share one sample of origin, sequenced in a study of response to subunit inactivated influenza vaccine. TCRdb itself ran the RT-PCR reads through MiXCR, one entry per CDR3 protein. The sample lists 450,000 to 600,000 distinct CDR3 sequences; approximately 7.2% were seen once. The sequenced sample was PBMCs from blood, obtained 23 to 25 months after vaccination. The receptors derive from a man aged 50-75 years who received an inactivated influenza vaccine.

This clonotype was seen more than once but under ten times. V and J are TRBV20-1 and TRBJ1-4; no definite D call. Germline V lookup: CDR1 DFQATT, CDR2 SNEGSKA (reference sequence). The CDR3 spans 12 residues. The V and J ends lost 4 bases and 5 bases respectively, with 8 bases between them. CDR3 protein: CSANRVNEKLFF. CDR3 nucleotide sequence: TGCAGTGCTAATAGGGTAAATGAAAAACTGTTTTTT.

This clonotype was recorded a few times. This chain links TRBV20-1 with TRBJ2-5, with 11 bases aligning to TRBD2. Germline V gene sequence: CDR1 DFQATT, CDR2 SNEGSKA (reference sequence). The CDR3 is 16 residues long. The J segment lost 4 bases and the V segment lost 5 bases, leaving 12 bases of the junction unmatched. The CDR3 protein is CSASDSGRANRETQYF. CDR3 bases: TGCAGTGCTTCGGATAGCGGGAGGGCCAATCGAGAGACCCAGTACTTC.

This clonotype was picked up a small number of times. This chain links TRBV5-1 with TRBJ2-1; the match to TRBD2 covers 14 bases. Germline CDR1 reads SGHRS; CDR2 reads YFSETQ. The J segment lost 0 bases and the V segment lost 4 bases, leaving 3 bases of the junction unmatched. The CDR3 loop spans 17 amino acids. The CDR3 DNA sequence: TGCGCCAGCAGCGCCGGGACTAGCGGGAGCTCCTACAATGAGCAGTTCTTC. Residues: CASSAGTSGSSYNEQFF.

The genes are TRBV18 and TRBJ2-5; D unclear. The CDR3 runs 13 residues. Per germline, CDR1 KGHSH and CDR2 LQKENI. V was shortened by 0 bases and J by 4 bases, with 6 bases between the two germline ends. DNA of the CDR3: TGTGCCAGCTCACCACCGTCGGGAGAGACCCAGTACTTC. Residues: CASSPPSGETQYF.

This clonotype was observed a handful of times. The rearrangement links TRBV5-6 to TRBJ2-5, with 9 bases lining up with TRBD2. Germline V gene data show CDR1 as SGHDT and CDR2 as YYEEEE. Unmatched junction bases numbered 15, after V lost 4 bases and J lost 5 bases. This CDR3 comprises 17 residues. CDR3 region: CASSLNSAGGPDETQYF. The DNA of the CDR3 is TGTGCCAGCAGCCTAAATTCGGCGGGGGGGCCCGACGAGACCCAGTACTTC.

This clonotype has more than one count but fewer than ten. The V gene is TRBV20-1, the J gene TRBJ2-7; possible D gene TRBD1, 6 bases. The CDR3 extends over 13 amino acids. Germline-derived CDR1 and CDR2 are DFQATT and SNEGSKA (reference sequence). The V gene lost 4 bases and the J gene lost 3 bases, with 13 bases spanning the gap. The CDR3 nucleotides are TGCAGTGCTACCCAGGGGTTCGGCTACGAGCAGTACTTC. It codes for CSATQGFGYEQYF.

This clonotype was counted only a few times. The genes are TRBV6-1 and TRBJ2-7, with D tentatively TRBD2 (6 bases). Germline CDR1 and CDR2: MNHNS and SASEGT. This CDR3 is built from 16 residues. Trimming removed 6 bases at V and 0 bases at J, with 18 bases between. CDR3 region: CASSKNPVGGSYEQYF. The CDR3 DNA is TGTGCCAGCAGCAAAAACCCCGTGGGGGGCTCCTACGAGCAGTACTTC.